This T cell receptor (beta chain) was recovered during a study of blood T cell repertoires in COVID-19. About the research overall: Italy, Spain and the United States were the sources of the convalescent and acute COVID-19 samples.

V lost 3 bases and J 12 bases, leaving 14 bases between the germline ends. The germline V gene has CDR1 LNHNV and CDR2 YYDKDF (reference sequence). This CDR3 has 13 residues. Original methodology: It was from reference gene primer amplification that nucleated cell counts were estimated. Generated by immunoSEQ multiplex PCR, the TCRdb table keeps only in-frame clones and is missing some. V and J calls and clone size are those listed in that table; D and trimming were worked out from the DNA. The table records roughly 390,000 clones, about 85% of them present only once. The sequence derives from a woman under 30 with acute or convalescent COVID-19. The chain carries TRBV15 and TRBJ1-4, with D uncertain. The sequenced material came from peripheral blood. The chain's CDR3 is CATSRAGIGELFF. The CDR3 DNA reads TGTGCCACCAGCAGGGCCGGGATTGGGGAACTGTTTTTT.